The present TCR beta chain was sequenced within a study of blood T cell repertoires in COVID-19. As processed by the authors: Reference gene primer amplification gave estimated nucleated cell counts. This table comes from immunoSEQ multiplex PCR, and its TCRdb copy is limited to in-frame clones, with some not included. The DNA was the basis for D and trimming; V, J and clone size are from that table. Of 63,000 or so clones listed, about 90% were seen once; the top ten hold approximately 1.5%. The ends were cut back, 10 bases at V and 12 bases at J, with 21 bases in the middle. From germline, CDR1 is WSHSY and CDR2 SAAADI. The CDR3 has 12 residues.

Input material: peripheral blood. The chain uses TRBV10-2 and TRBJ1-2, with a tentative D call TRBD1 (5 bases). The sequence derives from a man aged 55 to 69 with acute or convalescent COVID-19. The CDR3, as DNA: TGCGCCACCTCCAAGGACACGCGAGAGAACACCTTC. Amino acids: CATSKDTRENTF.